The rows below give T cell receptor beta chains drawn from one sample of a study of blood T cell repertoires in COVID-19. The table came from immunoSEQ multiplex PCR; TCRdb's copy has only in-frame clones and leaves some out. The sample carries 27,000 or so clones, about 85% recorded once. The sample comprised peripheral blood. Source of these receptors: a man aged 70 or older with acute or convalescent COVID-19. Each CDR3 is given with its conserved first and last residue. The D gene is left open where the match is weak. Some rows mark clone size as missing; the rest say once, few, many or name a class of expanded clone.

V gene	J gene	clone size	D gene	CDR3 protein	CDR3 DNA
TRBV6-5	TRBJ1-2	-	-	CASVLYGYTF	TGTGCCAGCGTCCTATATGGCTACACCTTC
TRBV4-2	TRBJ2-3	once	TRBD2	CASSLPTREGPDTQYF	TGTGCCAGCAGCCTCCCGACGCGGGAGGGCCCAGATACGCAGTATTTT
TRBV11-2	TRBJ2-5	once	-	CASSLGGSGEGETQYF	TGTGCCAGCAGCTTAGGAGGTAGCGGAGAGGGAGAGACCCAGTACTTC
TRBV7-2	TRBJ1-5	few	-	CASSIQGRLNQPQHF	TGTGCCAGCAGCATACAGGGCCGGTTGAATCAGCCCCAGCATTTT
TRBV6-1	TRBJ1-5	few	-	CASSANTRTDLWPQHF	TGTGCCAGCAGTGCCAACACTCGGACAGATTTGTGGCCCCAGCATTTT
TRBV6-2/TRBV6-3	TRBJ2-2	-	TRBD1	CASSEQGAGRTGELFF	TGTGCCAGCAGCGAACAGGGGGCAGGGCGCACCGGGGAGCTGTTTTTT
TRBV4-1	TRBJ1-1	-	TRBD1	CASTHLQTGDTEAFF	TGCGCCAGCACCCATCTCCAAACAGGGGACACTGAAGCTTTCTTT
TRBV27	TRBJ1-4	once	-	CASSSSGGRRVEKLFF	TGTGCCAGCAGTTCCTCGGGGGGTAGAAGGGTTGAAAAACTGTTTTTT
TRBV11-3	TRBJ2-1	-	-	CASSAVQGAYNEQFF	TGTGCCAGCAGCGCCGTACAGGGAGCCTACAATGAGCAGTTCTTC
TRBV3-1/TRBV3-2	TRBJ2-1	-	-	CASSQLGAPNEQFF	TGTGCCAGCAGCCAGCTAGGGGCCCCCAATGAGCAGTTCTTC
TRBV7-2	TRBJ1-3	few	TRBD1	CASSLAVTGVLVGNTIYF	TGTGCCAGCAGCTTAGCAGTGACAGGGGTTCTCGTTGGAAACACCATATATTTT
TRBV18	TRBJ2-7	-	-	CASSPTGNEQYF	TGTGCCAGCTCACCAACAGGGAACGAGCAGTACTTC
TRBV6-5	TRBJ2-7	-	TRBD2	CASSPELAGGEQYF	TGTGCCAGCAGCCCCGAGCTAGCGGGAGGCGAGCAGTACTTC
TRBV24-1	TRBJ2-7	once	-	CATSDGLASSYEQYF	TGTGCCACCAGTGATGGACTCGCCAGCTCCTACGAGCAGTACTTC
TRBV19	TRBJ2-7	-	TRBD2	CASSIGLAGVYEQYF	TGTGCCAGTAGTATAGGCCTAGCGGGAGTTTACGAGCAGTACTTC
TRBV6-5	TRBJ1-2	-	TRBD1	CASLAGTADYGYTF	TGTGCCAGCCTCGCCGGGACAGCTGACTATGGCTACACCTTC
TRBV10-2	TRBJ2-1	-	-	CASGDLGLAYNEQFF	TGCGCCAGCGGGGACTTGGGACTGGCCTACAATGAGCAGTTCTTC